These 18 T cell receptor beta chains originate from one sample sequenced in a study of regulatory T cells in long-lasting Graves disease. Relying on iRepertoire HTBI primers and Arm-PCR of CDR3 regions, the team built TCR beta libraries. TCRdb analysed the multiplex PCR reads with MiXCR anew, one entry per CDR3 protein. The table has 350,000 to 450,000 distinct CDR3 sequences, 23% seen once. As for time point: persistent/refractory GD, antithyroid drugs over 5 years with positive TRAb. PBMC-derived RNA was used for the TCR library. The sample in question was peripheral blood mononuclear cells (PBMCs), obtained when the disease was refractory, from a patient treated with antithyroid drugs. These receptors were taken from a woman aged 40 to 55 with Graves disease.

This clonotype occurred many times. The chain links TRBV6-4 to TRBJ2-5, with TRBD2 matching over 10 bases. Germline CDR1 reads MRHNA; CDR2 reads SNTAGT. With 3 bases clipped from V and 5 bases from J, the junction kept 6 bases outside the gene matches. This CDR3 spans 15 amino acids. The CDR3 sequence is CASSERAGGQETQYF. Here the CDR3 DNA reads TGTGCCAGCAGTGAGCGAGCGGGAGGGCAGGAGACCCAGTACTTC.

This clonotype was counted at least ten times. The gene calls are TRBV7-9 and TRBJ2-7; 10 nucleotides match TRBD2. Germline V gene data show CDR1 as SEHNR and CDR2 as FQNEAQ (reference sequence). Unmatched junction bases numbered 3, after V lost 5 bases and J lost 2 bases. The CDR3 is 14 amino acids. As DNA, the CDR3 is TGTGCCAGCAGCACACTAGCGGGGACCTACGAGCAGTACTTC. This codes for CASSTLAGTYEQYF.

The V and J genes are TRBV15 and TRBJ1-5; D is possibly TRBD1 (6 bases). This CDR3 is 15 amino acids long. Trimming left V 3 bases short and J 4 bases short, with 13 bases between. Germline CDR1 and CDR2: LNHNV and YYDKDF (reference sequence). The CDR3 DNA reads TGTGCCACCAGCAGGCGACAGGCGGGGAATCAGCCCCAGCATTTT. Protein: CATSRRQAGNQPQHF.

This chain joins TRBV7-9 and TRBJ2-5; the match to TRBD2 covers 12 bases. The germline gives CDR1 SEHNR, CDR2 FQNEAQ (reference sequence). The CDR3 is made up of 17 amino acids. V was pared by 8 bases and J by 3 bases, with 13 bases of the junction left unmatched. The DNA for the CDR3 is TGTGCCAGCGACTCTACTAGCGGGAGGATCCCCAAAGAGACCCAGTACTTC. Protein: CASDSTSGRIPKETQYF.

This clonotype was seen a handful of times. V and J are TRBV7-9 and TRBJ2-7; unclear D gene. Germline V gene data show CDR1 as SEHNR and CDR2 as FQNEAQ (reference sequence). CDR3 length equals 14 residues. V was clipped by 4 bases and J by 6 bases, with 16 bases between them. CDR3 sequence reads: CASSSIPTYSEQYF. The CDR3 DNA follows: TGTGCCAGCAGCTCCATCCCGACCTACAGCGAGCAGTACTTC.

There are a few counts of this clonotype. This rearrangement joins TRBV6-5 to TRBJ2-7; 8 bases are shared with TRBD1. The CDR3 length is 17 residues. The V segment lost 0 bases and the J segment 3 bases; nucleotides outside the gene matches: 10. The germline gives CDR1 MNHEY, CDR2 SVGAGI. The CDR3 sequence: CASSYSFRGRYSYEQYF. The CDR3 region has the DNA TGTGCCAGCAGTTACTCGTTCAGGGGGCGGTATAGCTACGAGCAGTACTTC.

This clonotype was found a few times. The rearrangement uses TRBV30 and TRBJ1-5, with D unresolved. Germline V lookup: CDR1 GTSNPN, CDR2 SVGIG (reference sequence). V lost 6 bases to trimming and J lost 4 bases, with 13 bases between them. The CDR3 is made up of 13 amino acids. The CDR3, as DNA: TGTGCCTGTTCCTCGGACGGGAATCAGCCCCAGCATTTT. Translation gives CACSSDGNQPQHF.

V usage is TRBV4-1 and J usage is TRBJ2-5; 7 nucleotides agree with TRBD2. V lost 1 base and J lost 3; bases outside the gene matches: 5. Germline CDR1 is MGHRA and CDR2 is YSYEKL. The CDR3 has 15 residues. The CDR3, as DNA: TGCGCCAGCAGCCAAGGGCGACTAGCTGAAGAGACCCAGTACTTC. This encodes CASSQGRLAEETQYF.

CDR3 amino acids: CASSLSLHYGSIGEQFF. CDR3 nucleotides: TGTGCCAGCAGCCTCTCCTTACACTACGGGTCGATAGGGGAGCAGTTCTTC. The V call is TRBV13, the J call TRBJ2-1, with D hard to call. The CDR3 extends over 17 amino acids. CDR1 is PRHDT, CDR2 FYEKMQ, per germline (reference sequence). Trimming took off 5 bases at V and 10 bases at J, with 27 bases between the two ends.

This clonotype was seen a few times. The rearrangement uses TRBV15 and TRBJ2-1; TRBD2 matches 8 bases. Losses at the gene ends were 5 bases for V and 4 bases for J; bases not matched to a gene: 4. Germline values: CDR1 LNHNV, CDR2 YYDKDF (reference sequence). This CDR3 spans 14 amino acids. The CDR3 here is CATSQTSAYNEQFF. In DNA form, the CDR3 reads TGTGCCACCAGCCAGACTAGCGCGTACAATGAGCAGTTCTTC.

Concerning this clonotype: Since a much larger clone is just one base distant, this may be a read error. The rearrangement joins TRBV12-3 or TRBV12-4 to TRBJ2-7; 8 nucleotides agree with TRBD1. The CDR3 is 14 amino acids. V gave up 6 bases and J gave up 6 bases; unmatched junction bases: 10. CDR3 in DNA: TGTGCCAGCAGCAGGACAGGGAAAGCCTGCGAGCAGTACTTC. Translation gives CASSRTGKACEQYF.

This rearrangement joins TRBV5-1 to TRBJ1-1, with D possibly TRBD1 on 6 matching bases. The CDR3 loop spans 12 amino acids. Per germline, CDR1 SGHRS and CDR2 YFSETQ. V was pared by 4 bases and J by 5 bases, with 9 bases between. The CDR3 protein is CASSRDTTEAFF. The DNA of the CDR3 is TGCGCCAGCAGCCGGGACACGACTGAAGCTTTCTTT.

V and J are TRBV6-2 or TRBV6-3 and TRBJ1-3; maybe TRBD1 (6 bases). The CDR3 is made up of 17 amino acids. Trimming stripped 2 bases from V and 0 bases from J, with 14 bases between. Germline V lookup: CDR1 MNHEY, CDR2 SVGEGT. This chain's CDR3 is CASSYTHSGDSGNTIYF. CDR3 in DNA: TGTGCCAGCAGTTACACCCATTCAGGGGACTCTGGAAACACCATATATTTT.

This clonotype has a handful of counts. The chain combines TRBV20-1 with TRBJ1-1; no firm D call. The CDR3 runs to 12 residues. Germline CDR1 and CDR2: DFQATT and SNEGSKA (reference sequence). CDR3 amino acids: CSPTGPYAEAFF. CDR3 in DNA: TGCAGCCCTACCGGGCCATACGCTGAAGCTTTCTTT.

This rearrangement joins TRBV9 to TRBJ2-7; D tentatively fits TRBD1 or TRBD2 (5 bases each). V shed 4 bases and J shed 3 bases, with 14 bases lying between them. This CDR3 is 14 amino acids long. Germline CDR1 reads SGDLS; CDR2 reads YYNGEE. CDR3 bases: TGTGCCAGCAGCTTCTCCGGGACCAACTACGAGCAGTACTTC. Its translation is CASSFSGTNYEQYF.

There are many counts of this clonotype. The chain employs TRBV28 and TRBJ2-7; 8 bases are a match to TRBD1. This CDR3 spans 15 amino acids. Germline-derived CDR1 and CDR2 are MDHEN and SYDVKM. Trimming removed 6 bases from V and 4 bases from J; junction bases left unmatched: 11. The CDR3 DNA is TGTGCCAGCAGCGGACAGGGTAGGAAGTTGTACGAGCAGTACTTC. Its translation: CASSGQGRKLYEQYF. The complete variable domain, with remaining parts taken from reference TRBV28 and TRBJ2-7, reads DVKVTQSSRYLVKRTGEKVFLECVQDMDHENMFWYRQDPGLGLRLIYFSYDVKMKEKGDIPEGYSVSREKKERFSLILESASTNQTSMYLCASSGQGRKLYEQYFGPGTRLTVT.

This clonotype was observed at least ten times. The chain is built from TRBV7-2 and TRBJ1-1; weak D call: TRBD1 (6 bases). The germline V and J ends were trimmed by 4 bases and 0 bases, with 12 bases remaining between them. This CDR3 is built from 15 residues. Germline assignment: CDR1 SGHTA and CDR2 FQGNSA. Here the CDR3 reads CASSSQGNMNTEAFF. The CDR3 DNA is TGTGCCAGCAGCTCTCAGGGGAACATGAACACTGAAGCTTTCTTT.

As DNA, the CDR3 is TGTGCCAGCAGCCGGGTGGGACTAGCGGGCTACGAGCAGTACTTC. Its protein is CASSRVGLAGYEQYF. V and J are TRBV5-6 and TRBJ2-7; 12 bases are a match to TRBD2. V was clipped by 4 bases and J by 3 bases; unmatched bases: 5. Germline V gene data show CDR1 as SGHDT and CDR2 as YYEEEE. The CDR3 loop spans 15 amino acids.